The next 22 T cell receptor beta chains were all read from a single sample in a study of somatic mutations in cytotoxic T cells in rheumatoid arthritis. The assay was immunoSEQ multiplex PCR, and TCRdb's table has in-frame clones only and misses some. The data contain 8,500 to 13,000 clones, approximately 71% of them singletons. Sequenced material: CD8+ T cells sorted from blood. These receptors all stem from an adult with rheumatoid arthritis.

This clone turned up a few times. The chain uses TRBV18 and TRBJ2-7; no firm D call. Trimming cost V 5 bases and J 0 bases, with 2 bases left between them. Looked up from germline, CDR1 is KGHSH and CDR2 is LQKENI. This CDR3 is 11 amino acids long. This chain's CDR3 is CASSNSYEQYF. The CDR3 DNA follows: TGTGCCAGCTCAAACTCCTACGAGCAGTACTTC.

The chain has TRBV28 and TRBJ2-5, with D hard to call. The CDR3 runs to 11 residues. Trimming removed 5 bases at V and 2 bases at J, with 3 bases between. Germline-derived CDR1 and CDR2 are MDHEN and SYDVKM. As DNA, the CDR3 is TGTGCCAGCAGTACGCAAGAGACCCAGTACTTC. Protein: CASSTQETQYF.

The rearrangement links TRBV5-1 to TRBJ2-3; 8 bases map to TRBD2. Germline loops: CDR1 SGHRS, CDR2 YFSETQ. CDR3 length: 18 amino acids. V shed 3 bases, J shed 0 bases, and the junction held 12 bases outside the gene matches. The chain's CDR3 is CASSSHHRGGLSTDTQYF. DNA of the CDR3: TGCGCCAGCAGCTCTCATCACCGGGGGGGCTTAAGCACAGATACGCAGTATTTT.

This sequence joins TRBV6-5 and TRBJ2-2; 7 bases match TRBD1. Losses at the gene ends were 6 bases for V and 9 bases for J; bases not matched to a gene: 4. The CDR3 totals 12 residues. The V gene's germline CDR1 is MNHEY and CDR2 SVGAGI. The CDR3 region has the DNA TGTGCCAGCAGACAGGGGTTCCGGGAGCTGTTTTTT. This encodes CASRQGFRELFF.

The table lists this clone with a count of one. The chain combines TRBV7-8 with TRBJ2-4, with D perhaps TRBD2 (7 bases). The CDR3 contains 13 residues. Between the trimmed V and J ends, which lost 4 bases and 8 bases, there was a span of 12 bases. Germline V lookup: CDR1 SGHVS, CDR2 FQNEAQ. The CDR3 here is CASSSQGGDIQYF. CDR3 sequence (DNA): TGTGCCAGCAGCTCTCAAGGGGGGGACATTCAGTACTTC. Combining the CDR3 with reference TRBV7-8 and TRBJ2-4 gives the whole variable domain GAGVSQSPRYKVAKRGQDVALRCDPISGHVSLFWYQQALGQGPEFLTYFQNEAQLDKSGLPSDRFFAERPEGSVSTLKIQRTQQEDSAVYLCASSSQGGDIQYFGAGTRLSVL.

The chain joins TRBV6-4 to TRBJ1-1; unclear D gene. This CDR3 comprises 14 residues. The V and J ends lost 0 bases and 8 bases respectively, with 13 bases between them. Germline V gene sequence: CDR1 MRHNA, CDR2 SNTAGT. CDR3 nucleotide sequence: TGTGCCAGCAGTGACTCTGAAAACTCAGACGAAGCTTTCTTT. Amino acid sequence: CASSDSENSDEAFF.

This clone was detected only a few times. This rearrangement joins TRBV6-6 to TRBJ1-6, with D possibly TRBD1 on 5 matching bases. CDR3 size: 12 residues. CDR1 is MNHNY, CDR2 SVGAGI, per germline (reference sequence). Trimming cost V 4 bases and J 10 bases, with 8 bases left between them. The CDR3 DNA reads TGTGCCAGCAGTTTGGGGGGATCACCCCTCCACTTT. Translated: CASSLGGSPLHF.

V usage is TRBV11-2 and J usage is TRBJ1-3; D is unresolved. The CDR3 is 16 residues long. Germline assignment: CDR1 SGHAT and CDR2 FQNNGV. V lost 4 bases to trimming and J lost 0 bases, with 13 bases between them. CDR3 residues: CASSSSFGSSGNTIYF. The CDR3 DNA sequence: TGTGCCAGCAGCTCAAGCTTCGGGTCCTCTGGAAACACCATATATTTT.

Notes on this clone: One junction end disagrees with the germline gene, perhaps due to a read error. The chain carries TRBV6-6 and TRBJ1-1; maybe TRBD1 (5 bases). The CDR3 runs to 10 residues. Per germline, CDR1 MNHNY and CDR2 SVGAGI (reference sequence). In nucleotides, the CDR3 is TGTGCAAGCAAGGGGACTGAAGCTTTCTTT. Protein: CASKGTEAFF.

The gene calls are TRBV7-9 and TRBJ2-7, with 8 bases that match TRBD1. J gave up 2 bases and V 5 bases, and 8 bases lay outside the gene matches. This CDR3 has 15 amino acids. Germline lookup yields CDR1 SEHNR and CDR2 FQNEAQ (reference sequence). The CDR3 nucleotides read TGTGCCAGCAGCCACCCGCTACAGGGGGCCTACGAGCAGTACTTC. This translates into CASSHPLQGAYEQYF.

The rearrangement uses TRBV28 and TRBJ1-6; 9 bases agree with TRBD1. J gave up 13 bases and V 6 bases, and 13 bases lay outside the gene matches. Germline V gene data show CDR1 as MDHEN and CDR2 as SYDVKM. The CDR3 length is 15 residues. CDR3 residues: CASRLSRQGGSPLHF. CDR3 DNA sequence: TGTGCCAGCAGACTGTCTCGACAGGGGGGGAGTCCCCTCCACTTT.

The chain joins TRBV12-5 to TRBJ2-5; D might be TRBD1 (6 bases). The length of the CDR3 is 17 residues. V dropped 1 base and J dropped 1 base, with 16 bases sitting between them. The germline gives CDR1 LGHNT, CDR2 FRNRAP. CDR3 amino acids: CASGLANSRTAQETQYF. CDR3 DNA sequence: TGTGCTAGTGGTTTGGCTAATTCTCGGACAGCCCAAGAGACCCAGTACTTC. The variable domain in full, completed from reference TRBV12-5 and TRBJ2-5, reads DARVTQTPRHKVTEMGQEVTMRCQPILGHNTVFWYRQTMMQGLELLAYFRNRAPLDDSGMPKDRFSAEMPDATLATLKIQPSEPRDSAVYFCASGLANSRTAQETQYFGPGTRLLVL.

The genes are TRBV9 and TRBJ2-2, with 7 bases lining up with TRBD1. J lost 3 bases, V lost 0 bases, and 5 bases had no gene match. CDR3 size: 16 residues. CDR1 and CDR2 from the germline V gene are SGDLS and YYNGEE. Written as DNA, the CDR3 is TGTGCCAGCAGCGTAGAGGGGACAGCCTACACCGGGGAGCTGTTTTTT. The encoded protein is CASSVEGTAYTGELFF. Full variable domain (rest looked up from reference TRBV9 and TRBJ2-2): DSGVTQTPKHLITATGQRVTLRCSPRSGDLSVYWYQQSLDQGLQFLIQYYNGEERAKGNILERFSAQQFPDLHSELNLSSLELGDSALYFCASSVEGTAYTGELFFGEGSRLTVL.

The V gene is TRBV19, the J gene TRBJ2-6; the D gene is possibly TRBD2 (5 bases). The CDR3 covers 18 residues. The germline V and J ends were trimmed by 3 bases and 0 bases, with 15 bases remaining between them. The germline gives CDR1 LNHDA, CDR2 SQIVND (reference sequence). This CDR3 reads CASSIIGVGYSGANVLTF. The CDR3 DNA reads TGTGCCAGTAGTATCATCGGGGTCGGGTACTCTGGGGCCAACGTCCTGACTTTC.

This sequence joins TRBV9 and TRBJ2-7; 7 bases are shared with TRBD2. This CDR3 region has 13 residues. V dropped 7 bases and J dropped 3; count of bases not matched to a gene: 7. CDR1 SGDLS and CDR2 YYNGEE come from the germline V gene. The CDR3 spells CASAPGLHYEQYF. CDR3 DNA: TGTGCCAGCGCTCCGGGACTACACTACGAGCAGTACTTC.

The chain recombines TRBV4-3 with TRBJ2-3, with D tentatively TRBD2 (6 bases). Germline V gives CDR1 LGHNA, CDR2 YSLEER. V lost 2 bases to trimming and J lost 0 bases, with 15 bases between them. The CDR3 is 17 residues long. The CDR3: CASSQSPRDFSTDTQYF. The DNA of the CDR3 is TGCGCCAGCAGCCAAAGCCCCCGGGACTTTAGCACAGATACGCAGTATTTT.

J is TRBJ1-5 and V is TRBV2; D call uncertain. V was trimmed by 1 base and J by 5 bases, leaving 6 bases between them. CDR1 is SNHLY, CDR2 FYNNEI, per germline. CDR3 length: 13 amino acids. DNA for the CDR3: TGTGCCAGCAGTGAAGTAGGCGATCAGCCCCAGCATTTT. Protein product: CASSEVGDQPQHF.

CDR3 DNA: TGTGCCAGCAGCGACATGGGTGGCTACACCTTC. This encodes CASSDMGGYTF. The rearrangement joins TRBV9 to TRBJ1-2; D unresolved. The CDR3 spans 11 residues. Trimming removed 3 bases from V and 7 bases from J, with 7 bases in between. CDR1 and CDR2 (germline): SGDLS, YYNGEE.

A single count supports this clone. This rearrangement joins TRBV11-2 to TRBJ2-5; a weak D match, TRBD1 (6 bases). V was cut by 1 base and J by 2 bases, with 14 bases left in between. Germline lookup yields CDR1 SGHAT and CDR2 FQNNGV. This CDR3 region has 16 residues. The CDR3 region has the DNA TGTGCCAGCAGCTTAGGCCTCAGGGGACGACAAGAGACCCAGTACTTC. It encodes CASSLGLRGRQETQYF.

This clone was observed a few times. This chain connects TRBV6-1 to TRBJ1-1; 8 positions agree with TRBD1. CDR1 and CDR2 from the germline V gene are MNHNS and SASEGT. The ends lost 1 base at V and 3 bases at J; junction bases unmatched: 1. This CDR3 has 14 amino acids. The CDR3 protein is CASSEEGQDTEAFF. In DNA form, the CDR3 reads TGTGCCAGCAGTGAAGAGGGACAGGACACTGAAGCTTTCTTT.

This chain connects TRBV7-2 to TRBJ1-1; no firm D call. The CDR3 contains 12 residues. Trimming stripped 6 bases from V and 13 bases from J, with 18 bases between. The germline CDR1 and CDR2 sequences are SGHTA and FQGNSA. CDR3 in amino acids: CASSLNGHGIFF. The CDR3 nucleotides read TGTGCCAGCAGTCTTAACGGCCATGGAATTTTCTTT.

This sequence joins TRBV27 and TRBJ1-2, with D possibly matching TRBD1 (5 bases). V was trimmed by 5 bases and J by 7 bases, leaving 14 bases between them. Germline assignment: CDR1 MNHEY and CDR2 SMNVEV (reference sequence). CDR3 length equals 13 residues. The CDR3 loop is CASSPGWGVGYTF. DNA for the CDR3: TGTGCCAGCAGTCCCGGGTGGGGGGTTGGCTACACCTTC.